The 21 T cell receptor beta chains below come from one sample, sequenced in a study of CD8+ T cells in alopecia areata. RNA extraction and reverse transcription yielded cDNA as sequencing template. The protocol was immunoSEQ multiplex PCR, while the TCRdb copy is restricted to in-frame clones and leaves out a portion. The sample includes roughly 200,000 clones, roughly two fifths of them seen just once. Sample treatment: oral pan-JAK inhibitor, 5-10 mg twice daily. Sequenced material: CD4+ T cells sorted from blood, taken at approximately week 30, from a patient treated with tofacitinib. These receptors came from a human donor with alopecia areata.

This chain uses TRBV25-1 with TRBJ1-2; D unclear. The CDR3 loop spans 16 amino acids. Germline V gene data show CDR1 as MGHDK and CDR2 as SYGVNS. V was trimmed by 3 bases and J by 1 base, leaving 15 bases between them. The CDR3 DNA follows: TGTGCCAGCAGTGATGTTACCACAACTATTAACTATGGCTACACCTTC. Protein product: CASSDVTTTINYGYTF.

This clone was recorded a few times. This sequence joins TRBV29-1 and TRBJ1-1; 9 bases agree with TRBD1. CDR3 length equals 16 residues. CDR1 SQVTM and CDR2 ANQGSEA come from the germline V gene. The V and J ends lost 7 bases and 0 bases, in that order; junction bases with no gene match: 12. The CDR3 bases are TGCAGCGCCGGAAGGGGACAGGGAGTCATGAACACTGAAGCTTTCTTT. This encodes CSAGRGQGVMNTEAFF. The full variable domain, in which reference TRBV29-1 and TRBJ1-1 provide the parts outside the CDR3, is SAVISQKPSRDICQRGTSLTIQCQVDSQVTMMFWYRQQPGQSLTLIATANQGSEATYESGFVIDKFPISRPNLTFSTLTVSNMSPEDSSIYLCSAGRGQGVMNTEAFFGQGTRLTVV.

This clone was seen more than once but under ten times. The chain carries TRBV7-2 and TRBJ1-2; TRBD1 is a possible D gene (6 bases). This CDR3 region has 16 residues. Germline lookup yields CDR1 SGHTA and CDR2 FQGNSA. V was pared by 4 bases and J by 3 bases, with 18 bases between. CDR3 residues: CASSSRPGGLDYGYTF. The CDR3 DNA follows: TGTGCCAGCAGCTCCCGCCCGGGGGGGCTCGACTATGGCTACACCTTC. The entire variable domain, with the rest obtained from reference TRBV7-2 and TRBJ1-2, is as follows: GAGVSQSPSNKVTEKGKDVELRCDPISGHTALYWYRQSLGQGLEFLIYFQGNSAPDKSGLPSDRFSAERTGGSVSTLTIQRTQQEDSAVYLCASSSRPGGLDYGYTFGSGTRLTVV.

This clone occurred a few times. V usage is TRBV6-1 and J usage is TRBJ1-5; D is uncertain. Between the trimmed V and J ends, which lost 4 bases and 6 bases, there was a span of 4 bases. This CDR3 is built from 11 residues. CDR1 MNHNS and CDR2 SASEGT come from the germline V gene. The DNA for the CDR3 is TGTGCCAGCAGTGTAGGTCAGCCCCAGCATTTT. Its translation is CASSVGQPQHF.

The J gene is TRBJ2-2, the V gene TRBV30; TRBD1 matches 7 bases. CDR1 is GTSNPN, CDR2 SVGIG, per germline (reference sequence). CDR3 length: 16 residues. J gave up 0 bases and V 7 bases, and 11 bases lay outside the gene matches. The CDR3: CAYTTGQFANTGELFF. The CDR3 bases are TGTGCCTACACGACAGGGCAGTTCGCGAACACCGGGGAGCTGTTTTTT.

The V and J genes are TRBV4-1 and TRBJ1-1, with D hard to call. Germline CDR1 MGHRA, CDR2 YSYEKL. The CDR3 sequence is 14 residues long. Trimming removed 4 bases at V and 3 bases at J, with 12 bases between. The CDR3 DNA is TGCGCCAGCAGCCCTCCAAGGCCAGACACTGAAGCTTTCTTT. Translated: CASSPPRPDTEAFF.

This clone was seen more than once but under ten times. This chain links TRBV6-4 with TRBJ1-1; possible D gene TRBD1, 6 bases. The CDR3 runs to 13 residues. CDR1 is MRHNA, CDR2 SNTAGT, per germline. V lost 5 bases, J lost 11 bases, and 18 bases lay in between. This CDR3 reads CASSSTGPGAAFF. The CDR3 DNA is TGTGCCAGCAGTTCCACAGGACCGGGGGCGGCTTTCTTT.

The chain employs TRBV7-9 and TRBJ1-4; D unresolved. V was clipped by 8 bases and J by 3 bases, with 10 bases between them. The CDR3 runs to 13 residues. Germline CDR1 is SEHNR and CDR2 is FQNEAQ (reference sequence). Here the CDR3 DNA reads TGTGCCAGCCTACAAGGTGCTAATGAAAAACTGTTTTTT. Translation: CASLQGANEKLFF.

The chain links TRBV11-2 to TRBJ1-1; perhaps TRBD1 as D (5 bases). The CDR3 covers 15 residues. Looked up from germline, CDR1 is SGHAT and CDR2 is FQNNGV. Trimming cost V 5 bases and J 2 bases, with 15 bases left between them. CDR3 amino acids: CASSRQRDGNTEAFF. In nucleotides, the CDR3 is TGTGCCAGCAGCCGACAACGGGACGGCAACACTGAAGCTTTCTTT.

V is TRBV15 and J is TRBJ2-7; 10 nucleotides line up with TRBD1. The germline V gene has CDR1 LNHNV and CDR2 YYDKDF (reference sequence). The CDR3 contains 15 residues. The V and J ends lost 4 bases and 4 bases, in that order; junction bases with no gene match: 7. CDR3 DNA: TGTGCCACCAGCAAAGCCGGGACAGGGGAATACGAGCAGTACTTC. It specifies CATSKAGTGEYEQYF.

This clone occurred a few times. This chain joins TRBV4-1 and TRBJ2-1, with 7 bases matching TRBD2. From germline, CDR1 is MGHRA and CDR2 YSYEKL. This CDR3 spans 17 amino acids. V gave up 3 bases and J gave up 8 bases; unmatched junction bases: 16. Written as DNA, the CDR3 is TGCGCCAGCAGCCATGAACCTAGCGGCCCCCGTAAGGATGAGCAGTTCTTC. This codes for CASSHEPSGPRKDEQFF.

This clone occurred a few times. The chain recombines TRBV10-3 with TRBJ2-7; TRBD1 matches at 10 bases. This CDR3 contains 14 residues. Germline V gene data show CDR1 as ENHRY and CDR2 as SYGVKD. J lost 5 bases, V lost 6 bases, and 7 bases had no gene match. CDR3 residues: CAISRDRGADEQYF. CDR3 DNA: TGTGCCATCAGCCGGGACAGGGGAGCAGACGAGCAGTACTTC.

The chain employs TRBV25-1 and TRBJ2-3, with D unclear. This CDR3 is built from 11 residues. Trimming shortened V by 5 bases and J by 6 bases, and 6 bases separated the two germline ends. Per germline, CDR1 MGHDK and CDR2 SYGVNS. In DNA, the CDR3 is TGTGCCAGCAGTAGTTACGATACGCAGTATTTT. It codes for CASSSYDTQYF.

The chain carries TRBV18 and TRBJ1-1; 8 nucleotides agree with TRBD1. The CDR3 spans 14 residues. The J segment lost 6 bases and the V segment lost 4 bases, leaving 7 bases of the junction unmatched. From germline, CDR1 is KGHSH and CDR2 LQKENI. The DNA for the CDR3 is TGTGCCAGCTCACACGGACAGGGACCCGCTGAAGCTTTCTTT. It codes for CASSHGQGPAEAFF.

This chain uses TRBV6-1 with TRBJ1-1; D is ambiguous. Germline loops: CDR1 MNHNS, CDR2 SASEGT. Trimming shortened V by 2 bases and J by 1 base, and 5 bases separated the two germline ends. The CDR3 has 13 amino acids. CDR3 in DNA: TGTGCCAGCAGTGAACGGGAGAACACTGAAGCTTTCTTT. Its protein is CASSERENTEAFF.

This rearrangement joins TRBV30 to TRBJ1-1; weak D call: TRBD1 (5 bases). V was cut by 0 bases and J by 5 bases, with 13 bases left in between. CDR1 and CDR2 from the germline V gene are GTSNPN and SVGIG (reference sequence). The CDR3 totals 14 residues. The CDR3 DNA reads as TGTGCCTGGAGTGTACGGGGGGGTAAGACTGAAGCTTTCTTT. Residues: CAWSVRGGKTEAFF.

This rearrangement joins TRBV15 to TRBJ1-2; perhaps TRBD1 as D (5 bases). The V gene lost 0 bases and the J gene lost 7 bases, with 15 bases spanning the gap. From germline, CDR1 is LNHNV and CDR2 YYDKDF (reference sequence). This CDR3 region has 15 residues. CDR3 protein: CATSREPIIGVGYTF. CDR3 sequence (DNA): TGTGCCACCAGCAGAGAGCCCATCATAGGGGTTGGCTACACCTTC. The variable domain in full, with the rest retrieved from reference TRBV15 and TRBJ1-2, is DAMVIQNPRYQVTQFGKPVTLSCSQTLNHNVMYWYQQKSSQAPKLLFHYYDKDFNNEADTPDNFQSRRPNTSFCFLDIRSPGLGDTAMYLCATSREPIIGVGYTFGSGTRLTVV.

The chain links TRBV7-2 to TRBJ2-3, with TRBD2 as a possible D gene (5 bases). The V gene's germline CDR1 is SGHTA and CDR2 FQGNSA. CDR3 length: 14 residues. With 1 base removed from V and 5 bases from J, the gap between germline ends came to 10 bases. The CDR3 sequence is CASSLGSVLDTQYF. In DNA, the CDR3 is TGTGCCAGCAGCTTAGGTAGCGTACTAGATACGCAGTATTTT.

This chain links TRBV5-1 with TRBJ2-6; 9 bases are shared with TRBD1. Germline-derived CDR1 and CDR2 are SGHRS and YFSETQ. The CDR3 has 18 amino acids. With 1 base clipped from V and 4 bases from J, the junction kept 9 bases outside the gene matches. The CDR3: CASSLTSGTGSGANVLTF. In DNA form, the CDR3 reads TGCGCCAGCAGCTTGACCTCAGGGACAGGGAGCGGGGCCAACGTCCTGACTTTC.

The gene calls are TRBV10-2 and TRBJ2-3; a weak D match, TRBD1 (6 bases). V dropped 2 bases and J dropped 6 bases, with 12 bases sitting between them. The germline CDR1 and CDR2 sequences are WSHSY and SAAADI. The CDR3 is 14 amino acids. The chain's CDR3 is CASSEVTGRDTQYF. CDR3 sequence (DNA): TGCGCCAGCAGTGAGGTAACAGGGCGGGATACGCAGTATTTT.

This clone was recorded many times. The chain has TRBV2 and TRBJ2-6; weak D call: TRBD1 (7 bases). Germline V CDR1 and CDR2: SNHLY, FYNNEI. With 8 bases removed from V and 4 bases from J, the gap between germline ends came to 12 bases. There are 14 residues in the CDR3. The CDR3 DNA reads as TGTGCCAGCGCCAGGGGGGCAGGGGCCAACGTCCTGACTTTC. It specifies CASARGAGANVLTF.